This TCR beta chain was sequenced in a study of blood T cell repertoires in COVID-19. Study-level information: Sources were T cells, B-cell-depleted T cells, or PBMCs; the material itself was cDNA or gDNA.

This table comes from immunoSEQ multiplex PCR, and its TCRdb copy is limited to in-frame clones, with some not included. Of more than 200,000 clones in the sample, about 80% were seen once. Source material: peripheral blood. This clonotype originated in a man older than 75 with acute or convalescent COVID-19.

CDR3 residues: CATGIQGINQPQHF. In nucleotides, the CDR3 is TGTGCCACTGGCATACAGGGGATCAATCAGCCCCAGCATTTT. V and J are TRBV15 and TRBJ1-5; 7 nucleotides line up with TRBD1. Per germline, CDR1 LNHNV and CDR2 YYDKDF (reference sequence). This CDR3 has 14 amino acids. V trimming: 9 bases; J trimming: 3 bases; junction bases outside the gene matches: 8.